This T cell receptor beta chain is from a study of blood T cell repertoires in COVID-19. Study as a whole: Both acute and convalescent COVID-19 samples were obtained from the United States, Italy and Spain. T cells, B-cell-depleted T cells, or PBMCs supplied cDNA or gDNA.

The CDR3 sequence is 17 residues long. The ends lost 1 base at V and 5 bases at J; junction bases unmatched: 12. Germline loops: CDR1 SNHLY, CDR2 FYNNEI. Source study methods: Researchers report that nucleated cell counts were estimated from reference gene primer amplification. Sequencing was performed with immunoSEQ multiplex PCR; in TCRdb, only in-frame clones are kept and a portion is missing. The V and J calls and clone size are taken from that table; D and trimming were inferred from the DNA. The data contain some 140,000 clones, around 79% of them singletons. The origin of this receptor is a man in his sixties with acute or convalescent COVID-19. The sequenced sample consisted of peripheral blood. The V and J genes are TRBV2 and TRBJ2-7; 9 positions agree with TRBD2. CDR3 DNA sequence: TGTGCCAGCAGTGAAGAGTTTAAGCTAGCGGGAATCCACGAGCAGTACTTC. Protein: CASSEEFKLAGIHEQYF. Combining the CDR3 with reference TRBV2 and TRBJ2-7 gives the whole variable domain EPEVTQTPSHQVTQMGQEVILRCVPISNHLYFYWYRQILGQKVEFLVSFYNNEISEKSEIFDDQFSVERPDGSNFTLKIRSTKLEDSAMYFCASSEEFKLAGIHEQYFGPGTRLTVT.